The source of this TCR beta chain is a study of T cell changes during pregnancy in multiple sclerosis (dated by TCRdb to 2018 to 2020). As for the study more broadly: The study looked at changes in the T cell repertoire across pregnancy in women with multiple sclerosis.

The method was the immunoSEQ multiplex PCR assay. TCRdb provides this immuneACCESS table in a form limited to in-frame rearrangements. Some clones are lacking; in checked studies, under half of them reflect an unresolved V gene, and why the rest are absent is not known. The sample table records around 35,000 clones; 90% of these occur just once. Approximately 4.1% of the sample comes from the top ten. Notes on this clone: Its antigen is not yet known. No base quality values were provided; no much bigger clone lies one nucleotide off.

The source material was CD8+ T cells from peripheral blood mononuclear cells, sampled after pregnancy. The TCR was taken from a female donor with multiple sclerosis, enrolled in a pregnancy study.

The nucleotide sequence reads TGCGCCAGCGGACAGGGGGAGGGTTCACCCCTCCACTTT. This translates into CASGQGEGSPLHF. In this chain, TRBV4-3 is recombined with TRBJ1-6; the central 10 bases match TRBD1. V is trimmed back by 8 bases and J by 9 bases, and the junction contains 4 bases that no gene match accounts for. CDR1 and CDR2, looked up from the germline V gene, are LGHNA and YSLEER. Taken from cysteine to phenylalanine, the CDR3 has 13 residues. CDR3 DNA is the only sequence kept; it has 39 bases, read in frame from the first base.